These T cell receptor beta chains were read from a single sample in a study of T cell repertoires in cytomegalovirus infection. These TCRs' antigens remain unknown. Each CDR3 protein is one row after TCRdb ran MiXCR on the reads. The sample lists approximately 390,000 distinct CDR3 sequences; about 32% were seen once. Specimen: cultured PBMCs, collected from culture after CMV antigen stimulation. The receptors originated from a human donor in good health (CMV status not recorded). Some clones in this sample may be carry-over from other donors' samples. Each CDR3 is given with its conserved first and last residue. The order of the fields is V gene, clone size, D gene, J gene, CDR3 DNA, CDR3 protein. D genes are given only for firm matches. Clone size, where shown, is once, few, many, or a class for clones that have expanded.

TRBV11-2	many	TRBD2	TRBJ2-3	TGTGCCAGCAGCCAACGGACTAGCGGGAGTCATTCAGATACGCAGTATTTT	CASSQRTSGSHSDTQYF
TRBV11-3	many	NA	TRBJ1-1	TGTGCCAGCAGCTCGCGGCGGGGGACCACTGAAGCTTTCTTT	CASSSRRGTTEAFF
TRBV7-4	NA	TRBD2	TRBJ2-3	TGTGCCAGCAGCTCACCACGTGCTAGCGGGAACACAGATACGCAGTATTTT	CASSSPRASGNTDTQYF
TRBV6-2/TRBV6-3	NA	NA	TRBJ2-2	TGTGCCAGCATTTCCAGGGTGAGACGCGGGGAGCTGTTTTTT	CASISRVRRGELFF
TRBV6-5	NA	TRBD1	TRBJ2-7	TGTGCCAGCAGTCACGGCCAGGGGGACGTTTATGGGCAGTACTTC	CASSHGQGDVYGQYF
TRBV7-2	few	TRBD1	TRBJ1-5	TGTGCCAGCAGCTTAGCTTCTGGACAGGGCCATCAGCCCCAGCATTTT	CASSLASGQGHQPQHF
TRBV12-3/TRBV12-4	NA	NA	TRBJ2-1	TGTGCCAGCAGTTTCGTTAGCGCGTACTACAATGAGCAGTTCTTC	CASSFVSAYYNEQFF
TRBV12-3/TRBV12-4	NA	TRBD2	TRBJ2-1	TGTGCCAGCAGTTTCGAGGGCGGGAGGGCCTATGAGCAGTTCTTC	CASSFEGGRAYEQFF
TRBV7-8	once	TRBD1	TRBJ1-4	TGTGCCGGCAGCTTAGCCGGGACAGGGATTAATGAAAAACTGTTTTTT	CAGSLAGTGINEKLFF
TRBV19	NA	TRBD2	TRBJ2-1	TGTGCCAGTAGTAGCGCGGGAGGGCCTGGTCTTCGCTCCTACAATGAGCAGTTCTTC	CASSSAGGPGLRSYNEQFF
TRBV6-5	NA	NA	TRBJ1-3	TGTGCCAGCAGTTACTCTAGGGACGGAGGAAACACCATATATTTT	CASSYSRDGGNTIYF
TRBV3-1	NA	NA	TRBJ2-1	TGTGCCAGCAGCCGGACAGCTCCATCGGGCAATGAGCAGTTCTTC	CASSRTAPSGNEQFF
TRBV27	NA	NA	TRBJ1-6	TGTGCCAGCAGTGAGCGGGACACTCATTCACCCCTCCACTTT	CASSERDTHSPLHF
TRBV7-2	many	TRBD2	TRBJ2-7	TGTGCCAGCAGCTTTTTAGCGGGACTCGGGTACGAGCAGTACTTC	CASSFLAGLGYEQYF
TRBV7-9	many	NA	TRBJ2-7	TGTGCCAGCAGCCCAGGGCGGGGTAAGAGCTACGAGCAGTACTTC	CASSPGRGKSYEQYF
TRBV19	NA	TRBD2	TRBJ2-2	TGTGCCAGTATTTCTAAGCGGGGCAACACCGGGGAGCTGTTTTTT	CASISKRGNTGELFF
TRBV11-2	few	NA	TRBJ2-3	TGTGCCAGCAGCTCTATCTTGACTAGGGCAGATACGCAGTATTTT	CASSSILTRADTQYF
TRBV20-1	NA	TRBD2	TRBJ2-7	TGCAGTGCTAGCGGGGTAGCGGGAGTAGACGAGCAGTACTTC	CSASGVAGVDEQYF